Sequencing of this T cell receptor (beta chain) was carried out in a study of cytomegalovirus exposure and HLA in healthy donors. About this clone: The antigen is not known.

Trimming at V came to 4 bases and at J to 0 bases, leaving 4 bases not matched to a gene. The CDR3 runs to 15 residues. CDR1 LNHDA and CDR2 SQIVND come from the germline V gene (reference sequence). Study results and limitations: The authors reported that TCR beta sequences could predict HLA-A and HLA-B alleles. These predictions were accurate for most subjects in the first cohort. V- and J-gene trimming in TCR beta was tied to a missense DCLRE1C variant by an analysis performed later. The authors confirmed in vitro that three CMV-associated chains were specific for CMV antigens. Upon later analysis, HLA-associated TCR beta chains proved more clonally expanded than other, equally common chains.

PCR used 60 Vbeta primers and 13 Jbeta primers. The assay was immunoSEQ multiplex PCR, and TCRdb's table has in-frame clones only and misses some. This sample contains 150,000 to 200,000 clones. The clonotype comes from a man aged 25-40 years in good health and CMV-seronegative. The chain uses TRBV19 and TRBJ2-7; 9 bases match TRBD1. The sequencing input was PBMCs. The CDR3 sequence: CASSTNRGPSYEQYF. DNA of the CDR3: TGTGCCAGTAGTACAAACAGGGGGCCCTCCTACGAGCAGTACTTC.